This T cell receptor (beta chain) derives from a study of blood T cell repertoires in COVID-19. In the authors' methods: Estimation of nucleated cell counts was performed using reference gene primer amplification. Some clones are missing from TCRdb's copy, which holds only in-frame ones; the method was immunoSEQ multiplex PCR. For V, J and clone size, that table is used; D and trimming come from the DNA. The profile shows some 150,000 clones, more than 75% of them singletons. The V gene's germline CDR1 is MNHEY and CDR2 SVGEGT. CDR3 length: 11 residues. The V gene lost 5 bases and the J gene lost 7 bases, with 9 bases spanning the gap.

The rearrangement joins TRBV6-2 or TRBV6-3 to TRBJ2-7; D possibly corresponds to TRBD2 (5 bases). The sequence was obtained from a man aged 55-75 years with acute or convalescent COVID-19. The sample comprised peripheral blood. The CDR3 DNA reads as TGTGCCAGCAGTGATTGGAGGGAGCAGTACTTC. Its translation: CASSDWREQYF.